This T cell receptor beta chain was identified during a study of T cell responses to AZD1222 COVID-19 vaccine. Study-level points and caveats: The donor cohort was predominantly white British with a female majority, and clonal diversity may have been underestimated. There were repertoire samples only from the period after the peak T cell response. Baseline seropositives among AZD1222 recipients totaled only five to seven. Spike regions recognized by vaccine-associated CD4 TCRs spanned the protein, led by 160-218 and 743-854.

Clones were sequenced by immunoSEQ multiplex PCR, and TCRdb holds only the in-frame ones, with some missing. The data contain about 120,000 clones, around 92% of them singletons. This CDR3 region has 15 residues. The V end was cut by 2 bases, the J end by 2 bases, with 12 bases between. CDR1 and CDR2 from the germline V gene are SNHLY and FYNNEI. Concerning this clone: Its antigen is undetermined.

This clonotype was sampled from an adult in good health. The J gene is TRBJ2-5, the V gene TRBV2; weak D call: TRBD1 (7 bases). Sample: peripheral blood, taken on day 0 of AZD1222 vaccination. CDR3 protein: CASSEPRGRQETQYF. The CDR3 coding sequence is TGTGCCAGCAGTGAACCCAGGGGGAGGCAAGAGACCCAGTACTTC.